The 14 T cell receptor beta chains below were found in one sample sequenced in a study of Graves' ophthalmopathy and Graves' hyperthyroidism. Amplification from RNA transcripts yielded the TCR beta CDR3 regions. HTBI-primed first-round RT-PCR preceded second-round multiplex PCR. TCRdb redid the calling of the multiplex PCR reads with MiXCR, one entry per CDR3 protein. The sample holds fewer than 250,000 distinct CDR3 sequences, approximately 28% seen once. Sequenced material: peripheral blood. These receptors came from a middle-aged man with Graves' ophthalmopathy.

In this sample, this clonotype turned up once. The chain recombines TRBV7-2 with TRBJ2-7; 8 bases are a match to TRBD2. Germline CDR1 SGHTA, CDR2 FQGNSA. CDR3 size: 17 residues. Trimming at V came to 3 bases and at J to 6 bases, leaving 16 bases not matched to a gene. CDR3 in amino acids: CASSLSASGSPPPEQYF. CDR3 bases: TGTGCCAGCAGCTTGTCGGCCAGCGGGAGCCCCCCACCCGAGCAGTACTTC.

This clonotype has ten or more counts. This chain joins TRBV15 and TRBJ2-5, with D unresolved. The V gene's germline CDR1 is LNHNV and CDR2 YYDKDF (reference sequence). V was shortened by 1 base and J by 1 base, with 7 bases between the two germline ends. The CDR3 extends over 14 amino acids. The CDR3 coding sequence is TGTGCCACCAGCAGAGTTGGAGTCCAAGAGACCCAGTACTTC. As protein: CATSRVGVQETQYF.

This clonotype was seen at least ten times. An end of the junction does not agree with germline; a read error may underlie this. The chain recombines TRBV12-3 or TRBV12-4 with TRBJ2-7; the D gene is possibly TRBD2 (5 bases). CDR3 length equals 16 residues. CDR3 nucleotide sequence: TGTGCCAGCGGTTTAGGGTCGGGCGGGTATACCTACGAGCAGTACTTC. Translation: CASGLGSGGYTYEQYF.

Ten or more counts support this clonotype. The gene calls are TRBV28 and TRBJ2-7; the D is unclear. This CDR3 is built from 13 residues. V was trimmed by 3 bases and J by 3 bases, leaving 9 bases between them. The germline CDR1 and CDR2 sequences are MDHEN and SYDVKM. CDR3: CASSLGGDYEQYF. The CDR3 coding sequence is TGTGCCAGCAGTTTGGGTGGAGACTACGAGCAGTACTTC.

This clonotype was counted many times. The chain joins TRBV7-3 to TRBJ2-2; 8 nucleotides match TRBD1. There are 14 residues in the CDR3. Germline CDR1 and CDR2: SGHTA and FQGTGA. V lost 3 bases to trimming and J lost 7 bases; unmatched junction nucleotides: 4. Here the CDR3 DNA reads TGTGCCAGCAGCTTCGACAGGGGATACGGGGAGCTGTTTTTT. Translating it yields CASSFDRGYGELFF.

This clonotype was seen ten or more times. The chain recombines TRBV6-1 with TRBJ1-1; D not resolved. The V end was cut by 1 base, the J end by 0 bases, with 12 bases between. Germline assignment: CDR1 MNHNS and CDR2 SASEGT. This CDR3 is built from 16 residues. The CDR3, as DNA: TGTGCCAGCAGTGAAGGGCCTCTCCTTCTGAACACTGAAGCTTTCTTT. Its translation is CASSEGPLLLNTEAFF.

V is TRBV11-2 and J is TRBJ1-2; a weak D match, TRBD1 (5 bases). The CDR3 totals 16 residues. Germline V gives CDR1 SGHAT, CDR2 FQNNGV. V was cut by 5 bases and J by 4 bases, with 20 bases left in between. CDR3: CASSPIKGASSYGYTF. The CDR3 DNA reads TGTGCCAGCAGCCCTATTAAAGGGGCGTCTTCCTATGGCTACACCTTC.

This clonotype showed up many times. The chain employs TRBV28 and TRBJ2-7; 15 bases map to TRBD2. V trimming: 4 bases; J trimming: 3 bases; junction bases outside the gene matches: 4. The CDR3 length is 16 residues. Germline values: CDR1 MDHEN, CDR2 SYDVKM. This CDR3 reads CASSSRTSGRDYEQYF. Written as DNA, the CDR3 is TGTGCCAGCAGTTCTAGGACTAGCGGGAGGGACTACGAGCAGTACTTC.

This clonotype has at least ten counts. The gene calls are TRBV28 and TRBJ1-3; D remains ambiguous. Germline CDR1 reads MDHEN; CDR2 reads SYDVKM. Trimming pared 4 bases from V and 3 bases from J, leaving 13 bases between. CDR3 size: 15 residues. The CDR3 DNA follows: TGTGCCAGCAGTTCCCGGATACCTATTGGAAACACCATATATTTT. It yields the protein CASSSRIPIGNTIYF.

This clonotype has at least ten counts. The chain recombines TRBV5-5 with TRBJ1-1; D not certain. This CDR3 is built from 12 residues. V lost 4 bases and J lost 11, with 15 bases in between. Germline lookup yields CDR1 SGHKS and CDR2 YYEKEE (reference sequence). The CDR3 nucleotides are TGTGCCAGCAGCAACACAGAGGTGGAGGCTTTCTTT. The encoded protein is CASSNTEVEAFF. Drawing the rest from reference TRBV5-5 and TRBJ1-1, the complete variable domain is DAGVTQSPTHLIKTRGQQVTLRCSPISGHKSVSWYQQVLGQGPQFIFQYYEKEERGRGNFPDRFSARQFPNYSSELNVNALLLGDSALYLCASSNTEVEAFFGQGTRLTVV.

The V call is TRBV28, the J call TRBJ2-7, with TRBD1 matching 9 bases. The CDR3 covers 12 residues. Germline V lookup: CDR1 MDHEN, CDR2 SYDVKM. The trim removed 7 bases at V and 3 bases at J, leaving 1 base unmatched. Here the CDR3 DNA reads TGTGCCAGCAAGGACAGGGGCTACGAGCAGTACTTC. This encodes CASKDRGYEQYF. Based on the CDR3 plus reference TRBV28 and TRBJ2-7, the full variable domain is DVKVTQSSRYLVKRTGEKVFLECVQDMDHENMFWYRQDPGLGLRLIYFSYDVKMKEKGDIPEGYSVSREKKERFSLILESASTNQTSMYLCASKDRGYEQYFGPGTRLTVT.

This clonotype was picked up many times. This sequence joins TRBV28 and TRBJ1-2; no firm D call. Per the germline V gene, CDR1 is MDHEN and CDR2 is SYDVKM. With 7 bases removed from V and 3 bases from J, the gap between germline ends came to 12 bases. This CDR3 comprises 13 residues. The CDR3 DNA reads TGTGCCAGCACTAAGGGAGGGCACTATGGCTACACCTTC. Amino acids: CASTKGGHYGYTF.

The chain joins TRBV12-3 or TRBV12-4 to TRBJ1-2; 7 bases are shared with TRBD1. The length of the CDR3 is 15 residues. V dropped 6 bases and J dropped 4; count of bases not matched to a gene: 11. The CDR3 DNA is TGTGCCAGCAGGGGAACAGGGGCAGACGGCTATGGCTACACCTTC. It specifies CASRGTGADGYGYTF.

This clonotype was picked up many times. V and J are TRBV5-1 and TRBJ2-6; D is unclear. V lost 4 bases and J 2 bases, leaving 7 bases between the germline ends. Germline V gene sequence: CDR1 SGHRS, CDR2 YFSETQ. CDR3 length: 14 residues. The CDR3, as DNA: TGCGCCAGCAGCGTGGGGACTGGGGCCAACGTCCTGACTTTC. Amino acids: CASSVGTGANVLTF.